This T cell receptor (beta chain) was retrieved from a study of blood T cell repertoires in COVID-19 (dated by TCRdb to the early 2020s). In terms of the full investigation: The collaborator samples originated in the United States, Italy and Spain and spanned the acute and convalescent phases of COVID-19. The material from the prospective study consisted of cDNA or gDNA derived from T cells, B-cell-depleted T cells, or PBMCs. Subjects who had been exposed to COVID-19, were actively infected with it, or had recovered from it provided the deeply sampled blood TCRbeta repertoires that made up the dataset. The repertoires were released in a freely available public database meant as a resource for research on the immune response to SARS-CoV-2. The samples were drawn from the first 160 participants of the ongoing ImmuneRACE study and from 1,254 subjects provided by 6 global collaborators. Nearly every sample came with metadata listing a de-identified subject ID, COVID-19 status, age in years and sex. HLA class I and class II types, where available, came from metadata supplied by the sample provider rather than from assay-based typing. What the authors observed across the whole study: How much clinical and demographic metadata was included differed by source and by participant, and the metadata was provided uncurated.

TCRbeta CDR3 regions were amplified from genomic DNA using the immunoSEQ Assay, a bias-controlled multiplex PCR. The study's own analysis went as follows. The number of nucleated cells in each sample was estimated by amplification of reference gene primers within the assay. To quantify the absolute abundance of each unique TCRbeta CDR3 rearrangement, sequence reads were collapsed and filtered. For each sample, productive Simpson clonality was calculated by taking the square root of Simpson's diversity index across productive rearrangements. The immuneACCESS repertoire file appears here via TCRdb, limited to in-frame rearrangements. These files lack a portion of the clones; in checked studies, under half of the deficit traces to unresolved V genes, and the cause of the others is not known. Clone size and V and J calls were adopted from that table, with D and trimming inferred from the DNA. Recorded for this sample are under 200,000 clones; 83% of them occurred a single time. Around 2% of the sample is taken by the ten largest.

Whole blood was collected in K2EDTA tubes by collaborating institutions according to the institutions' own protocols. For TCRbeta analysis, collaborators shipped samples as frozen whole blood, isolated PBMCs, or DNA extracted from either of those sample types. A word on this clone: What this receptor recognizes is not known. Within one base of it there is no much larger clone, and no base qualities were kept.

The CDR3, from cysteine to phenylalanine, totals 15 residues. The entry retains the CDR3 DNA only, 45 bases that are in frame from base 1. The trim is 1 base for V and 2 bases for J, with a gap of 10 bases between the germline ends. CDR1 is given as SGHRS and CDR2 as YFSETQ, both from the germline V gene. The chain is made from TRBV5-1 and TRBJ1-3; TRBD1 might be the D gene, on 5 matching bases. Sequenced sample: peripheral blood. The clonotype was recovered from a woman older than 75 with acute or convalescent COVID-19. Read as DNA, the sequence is TGCGCCAGCAGCTTGTCGGTACAGGCTGGAAACACCATATATTTT. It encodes CASSLSVQAGNTIYF.